This T cell receptor beta chain emerged from a study of CD8+CD57+ T cells in acquired aplastic anemia. In the study overall: CD4+ and CD8+ cells, once sorted, gave DNA averaging about 3.4 ug.

Findings and limits, study-wide: Roughly 31 CD8+ CDR3 sequences occurred in both the patients and the controls.

Genomic DNA provided the template from which TCR beta VDJ and CDR3 profiles were obtained. TCRdb passed the reads through MiXCR, listing each CDR3 protein once. The sample consists of around 200,000 distinct CDR3 sequences, nearly 50% of them appearing once. CDR1 is SGHRS, CDR2 YFSETQ, per germline. The V gene lost 3 bases and the J gene lost 2 bases, with 16 bases spanning the gap. The CDR3 is made up of 16 amino acids. There are many counts of this clonotype. Its antigen remains unidentified. Patients included in sequencing had previously demonstrated CD8+CD57+ cell expansion by flow cytometry. By the time of blood sampling, patients had still received no therapy.

This receptor was identified in a human donor with aplastic anemia. The chain has TRBV5-1 and TRBJ2-3, with D possibly being TRBD2 (6 bases). Sequencing was done on a sample of sorted CD4+, CD8+, or CD8+CD57+ T cells (not recorded which) from PBMCs. CDR3 DNA sequence: TGCGCCAGCAGCTCGGGACTGGTAGGGGCCACAGATACGCAGTATTTT. Translated, it gives CASSSGLVGATDTQYF. The variable domain in full, completed from reference TRBV5-1 and TRBJ2-3, reads KAGVTQTPRYLIKTRGQQVTLSCSPISGHRSVSWYQQTPGQGLQFLFEYFSETQRNKGNFPGRFSGRQFSNSRSEMNVSTLELGDSALYLCASSSGLVGATDTQYFGPGTRLTVL.